This paragraph reports one T cell receptor beta chain. The data derive from a study of blood T cell repertoires in COVID-19. Study information: Specimens from acute and convalescent COVID-19 originated in the United States, Italy and Spain.

This CDR3 has 16 residues. V was cut by 5 bases and J by 5 bases, with 21 bases left in between. The V gene's germline CDR1 is LNHDA and CDR2 SQIVND (reference sequence). Sequencing was performed with immunoSEQ multiplex PCR; in TCRdb, only in-frame clones are kept and a portion is missing. The sample has 88,000 or so clones, roughly 80% seen once. This clonotype originated in a man at least 80 years old with acute or convalescent COVID-19. V gene TRBV19 combines with J gene TRBJ2-5, with D tentatively TRBD2 (7 bases). The sample taken for sequencing was peripheral blood. CDR3 DNA: TGTGCCAGTAGTCTAGGGGGGGTGCCCGGTCGGGAGACCCAGTACTTC. Its protein product is CASSLGGVPGRETQYF. Using reference TRBV19 and TRBJ2-5 for the parts outside the CDR3, the full variable domain is DGGITQSPKYLFRKEGQNVTLSCEQNLNHDAMYWYRQDPGQGLRLIYYSQIVNDFQKGDIAEGYSVSREKKESFPLTVTSAQKNPTAFYLCASSLGGVPGRETQYFGPGTRLLVL.